The sequence of this T cell receptor (beta chain) was determined in a study of blood T cell repertoires in COVID-19. Study overall: Samples taken during acute and convalescent COVID-19 were collected in the United States, Italy and Spain.

Deletions cut 6 bases from V and 9 bases from J, with 24 bases between. This CDR3 is built from 16 residues. Germline CDR1 is MNHEY and CDR2 is SVGEGT. The method was immunoSEQ multiplex PCR; TCRdb's version includes in-frame clones alone and lacks a portion of them. Here the sample spans hundreds of thousands of clones, 85% to 90% being singletons. The receptor was derived from a woman in her sixties or seventies with COVID-19, enrolled during active disease. The sample was peripheral blood. This chain links TRBV6-2 or TRBV6-3 with TRBJ1-5; the D is unclear. Written as DNA, the CDR3 is TGTGCCAGCAGCCCTTCCCGTGATCGGCCTACTAGGCCCCAGCATTTT. Protein: CASSPSRDRPTRPQHF.